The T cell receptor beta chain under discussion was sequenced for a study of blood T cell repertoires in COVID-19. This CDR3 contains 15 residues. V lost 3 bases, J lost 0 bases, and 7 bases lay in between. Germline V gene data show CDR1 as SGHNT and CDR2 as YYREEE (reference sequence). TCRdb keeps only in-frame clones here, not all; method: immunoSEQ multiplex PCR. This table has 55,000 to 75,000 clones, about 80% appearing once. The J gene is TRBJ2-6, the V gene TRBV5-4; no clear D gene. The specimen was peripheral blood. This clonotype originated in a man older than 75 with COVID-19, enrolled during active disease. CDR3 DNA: TGTGCCAGCAGCTCCCCCGGCTCTGGGGCCAACGTCCTGACTTTC. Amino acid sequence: CASSSPGSGANVLTF.